This T cell receptor beta chain was found in a study of T cells in Graves' hyperthyroidism and ophthalmopathy. A remark on this clonotype: Its target is unknown.

Not enrolled were patients with uncontrolled infection, other autoimmune disease, pregnancy or lactation. Diagnoses were made from clinical symptoms, serum measures (thyroxine and TRAb), thyroid ultrasound and orbital computed tomography. This CDR3 spans 14 amino acids. Trimming removed 6 bases from V and 5 bases from J; junction bases left unmatched: 7. Germline V gene data show CDR1 as SNHLY and CDR2 as FYNNEI. Overall study results and limits: Most thyroid clonotypes expanded above 0.001 appeared in blood too.

It was RNA transcripts that yielded the amplified TCR beta CDR3 regions. TCR CDR3 regions were first amplified by RT-PCR with HTBI primers. One entry per CDR3 protein results from TCRdb running MiXCR on the multiplex PCR reads. The sample lists 300,000 to 350,000 distinct CDR3 sequences; roughly 15% were seen once. V usage is TRBV2 and J usage is TRBJ2-3; 8 bases fit TRBD2. The clonotype was recovered from a man in his thirties or forties with Graves' hyperthyroidism. Sequenced material: blood. CDR3 coding DNA: TGTGCCAGCAGCCGGACTAGCATTTTAGATACGCAGTATTTT. This translates into CASSRTSILDTQYF. Full variable domain (remainder filled in from reference TRBV2 and TRBJ2-3): EPEVTQTPSHQVTQMGQEVILRCVPISNHLYFYWYRQILGQKVEFLVSFYNNEISEKSEIFDDQFSVERPDGSNFTLKIRSTKLEDSAMYFCASSRTSILDTQYFGPGTRLTVL.